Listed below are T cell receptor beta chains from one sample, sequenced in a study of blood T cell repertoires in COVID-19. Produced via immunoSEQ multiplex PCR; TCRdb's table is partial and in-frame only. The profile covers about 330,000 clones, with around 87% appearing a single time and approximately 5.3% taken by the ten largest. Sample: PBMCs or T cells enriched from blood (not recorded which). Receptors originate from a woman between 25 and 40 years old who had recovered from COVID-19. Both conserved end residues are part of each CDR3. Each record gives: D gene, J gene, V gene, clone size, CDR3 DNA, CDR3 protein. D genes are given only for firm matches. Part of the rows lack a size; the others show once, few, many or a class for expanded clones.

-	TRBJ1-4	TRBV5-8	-	TGTGCCAGCAGCTACCGCGGAGTTAATGAAAAACTGTTTTTT	CASSYRGVNEKLFF
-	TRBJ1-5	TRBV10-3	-	TGTGCCATCAGTGAGTCTATGGCCAATCAGCCCCAGCATTTT	CAISESMANQPQHF
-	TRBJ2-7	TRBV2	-	TGTGCCAGCGATCGAGGATCCTACGAGCAGTACTTC	CASDRGSYEQYF
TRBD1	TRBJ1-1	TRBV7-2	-	TGTGCCAGCAGCGGGGACAGACAGAACACTGAAGCTTTCTTT	CASSGDRQNTEAFF
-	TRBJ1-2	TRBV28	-	TGTGCCAGCAGCTCTACTAACTATGGCTACACCTTC	CASSSTNYGYTF
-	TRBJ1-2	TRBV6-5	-	TGTGCCATCCCCCGGGAGGCAAACTATGGCTACACCTTC	CAIPREANYGYTF
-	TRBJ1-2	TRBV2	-	TGTGCCAGCAGTCGCGGGTTTCATGGCTACACCTTC	CASSRGFHGYTF
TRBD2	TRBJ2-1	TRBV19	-	TGTGCCAGTAGTAGAGCGGGGGGGCGTAATGAGCAGTTCTTC	CASSRAGGRNEQFF
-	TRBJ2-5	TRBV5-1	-	TGCGCCAGCAGCTTGGATAGGGGGCGGGGACAAGAGACCCAGTACTTC	CASSLDRGRGQETQYF
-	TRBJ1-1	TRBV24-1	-	TGTGCCACCAGTGCCACTCGGGGCACTGAAGCTTTCTTT	CATSATRGTEAFF
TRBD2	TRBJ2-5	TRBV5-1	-	TGCGCCAGCAGCTTGGGCCCACTAGCGGGGGGATACCAAGAGACCCAGTACTTC	CASSLGPLAGGYQETQYF
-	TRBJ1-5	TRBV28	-	TGTGCCAGCAGAGTAGGAGGGTATCAGCCCCAGCATTTT	CASRVGGYQPQHF
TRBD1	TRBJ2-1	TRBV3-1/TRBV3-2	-	TGTGCCAGCAGCCTCCCGGGACAGAGAGACAATGAGCAGTTCTTC	CASSLPGQRDNEQFF
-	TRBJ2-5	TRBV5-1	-	TGCGCCAGCAGCTTGACGACAGTCCAAGAGACCCAGTACTTC	CASSLTTVQETQYF
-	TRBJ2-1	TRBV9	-	TGTGCCAGCAGCGTAGCCTCCTGGGCCGCCTCCTACAATGAGCAGTTCTTC	CASSVASWAASYNEQFF
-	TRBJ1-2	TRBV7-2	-	TGTGCCAGCAGCCACCGACAGGCCAACTATGGCTACACCTTC	CASSHRQANYGYTF
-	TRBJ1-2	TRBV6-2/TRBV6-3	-	TGTGCCAGCAGTTACACTGGGCTTCACCAAACCTTCTATGGCTACACCTTC	CASSYTGLHQTFYGYTF
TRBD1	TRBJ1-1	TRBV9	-	TGTGCCAGCAGCGAGGGGACAGGGAACACTGAAGCTTTCTTT	CASSEGTGNTEAFF
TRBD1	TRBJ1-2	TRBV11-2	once	TGTGCCAGCAGCTCCTCCGGGACAGGCACCTTC	CASSSSGTGTF
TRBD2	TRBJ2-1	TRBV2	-	TGTGCCAGCAGTCCGACTAGCGGGGGTCCCGTGGATGAGCAGTTCTTC	CASSPTSGGPVDEQFF
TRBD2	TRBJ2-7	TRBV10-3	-	TGTGCCATCAGTGGACTAGCGGGGATTAACGAGCAGTACTTC	CAISGLAGINEQYF
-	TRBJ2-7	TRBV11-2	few	TGTGCCAGCAGCTTAAGGCAGGGGGAGGCCGAGCAGTACTTC	CASSLRQGEAEQYF
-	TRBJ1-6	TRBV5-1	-	TGCGCCAGCAGCTTGGAAGGACCGGGGGTTTCACCCCTCCACTTT	CASSLEGPGVSPLHF
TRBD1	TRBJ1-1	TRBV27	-	TGTGCCAGCAGTTTATCGAGGACAGGGGGCACTGAAGCTTTCTTT	CASSLSRTGGTEAFF
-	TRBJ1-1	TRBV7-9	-	TGTGCCAGCAGCGAACAGGGGAACACTGAAGCTTTCTTT	CASSEQGNTEAFF
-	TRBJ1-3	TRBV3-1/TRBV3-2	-	TGTGCCAGCAGCCAAACGGTCGGTTACTCTGGAAACACCATATATTTT	CASSQTVGYSGNTIYF